This paragraph covers one TCR beta chain sequence. No cognate antigen has been identified for it. Per-base qualities were not stored, and no clone one base away is much larger. The data were taken from a study of technical replicates of blood from a handful of donors (dated by TCRdb to 2016 to 2017). Deletion took 6 bases off V and 6 bases off J, with a span of 12 bases between the germline ends. The germline V gene encodes CDR1 KGHSH and CDR2 LQKENI. Inclusive of the bounding cysteine and phenylalanine, the CDR3 is 13 residues long. Solely the CDR3 DNA is kept, with 39 bases framed from the first base. The method behind the library was the immunoSEQ multiplex PCR assay. TCRdb took this table from immuneACCESS and kept in-frame rearrangements with V and J called. Such tables lack part of the clones; where checked against another copy, unresolved V genes explain under half of the gap, and the rest is unexplained. The sample has over 45,000 clones on record, 80% to 95% of them singletons. The ten largest clones capture 3.9% of the sample.

The rearranged chain carries TRBV18 and TRBJ1-5; there is no confident call for the D gene. The sequenced sample was PBMCs. The receptor was derived from a human donor in good health. Some clones in this sample may be carry-over from other donors' samples. The CDR3 region has the sequence CASSEGYSQPQHF. Read as DNA, the sequence is TGTGCCAGCTCCGAGGGATACAGTCAGCCCCAGCATTTT. The reference TRBV18 and TRBJ1-5 proteins fill in what lies around the CDR3, so the full variable domain reads NAGVMQNPRHLVRRRGQEARLRCSPMKGHSHVYWYRQLPEEGLKFMVYLQKENIIDESGMPKERFSAEFPKEGPSILRIQQVVRGDSAAYFCASSEGYSQPQHFGDGTRLSIL.